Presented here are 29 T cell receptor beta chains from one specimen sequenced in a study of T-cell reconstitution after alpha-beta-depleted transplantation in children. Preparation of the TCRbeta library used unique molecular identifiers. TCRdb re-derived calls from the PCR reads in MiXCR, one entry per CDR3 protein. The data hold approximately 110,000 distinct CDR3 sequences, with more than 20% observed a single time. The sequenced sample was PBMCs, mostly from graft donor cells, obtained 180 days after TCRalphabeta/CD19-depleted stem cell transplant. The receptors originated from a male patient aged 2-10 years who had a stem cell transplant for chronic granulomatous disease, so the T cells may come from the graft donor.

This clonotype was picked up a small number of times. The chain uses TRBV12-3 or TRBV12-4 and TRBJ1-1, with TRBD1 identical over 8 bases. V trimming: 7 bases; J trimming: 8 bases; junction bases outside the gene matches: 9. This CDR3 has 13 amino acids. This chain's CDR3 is CASTKPGQVEAFF. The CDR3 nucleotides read TGTGCCAGCACCAAGCCGGGACAGGTCGAAGCTTTCTTT.

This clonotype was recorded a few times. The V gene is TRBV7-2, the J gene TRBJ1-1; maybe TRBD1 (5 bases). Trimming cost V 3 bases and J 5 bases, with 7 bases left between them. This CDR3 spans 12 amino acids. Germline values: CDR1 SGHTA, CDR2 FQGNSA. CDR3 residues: CASSFRVTEAFF. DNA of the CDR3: TGTGCCAGCAGCTTCAGGGTTACTGAAGCTTTCTTT.

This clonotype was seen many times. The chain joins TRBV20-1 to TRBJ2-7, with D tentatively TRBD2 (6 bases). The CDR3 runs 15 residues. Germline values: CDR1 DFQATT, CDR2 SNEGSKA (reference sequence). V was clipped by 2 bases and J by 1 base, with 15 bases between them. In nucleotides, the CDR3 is TGCAGTGCTAGACATGGAGGGCCGGGATCCTACGAGCAGTACTTC. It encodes CSARHGGPGSYEQYF.

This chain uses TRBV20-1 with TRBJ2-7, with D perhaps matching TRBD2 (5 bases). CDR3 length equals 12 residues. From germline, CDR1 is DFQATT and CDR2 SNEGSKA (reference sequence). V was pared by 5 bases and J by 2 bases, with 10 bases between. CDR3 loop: CSASRVPYEQYF. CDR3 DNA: TGCAGTGCTTCGCGGGTACCCTACGAGCAGTACTTC.

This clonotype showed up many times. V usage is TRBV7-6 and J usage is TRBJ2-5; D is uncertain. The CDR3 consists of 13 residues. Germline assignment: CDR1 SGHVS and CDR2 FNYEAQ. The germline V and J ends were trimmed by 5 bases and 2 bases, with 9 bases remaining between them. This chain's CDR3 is CASSHGRQETQYF. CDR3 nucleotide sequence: TGTGCCAGCAGCCACGGACGACAAGAGACCCAGTACTTC.

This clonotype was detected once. This CDR3 is CASSLEVKRDEQYF. The DNA for the CDR3 is TGCGCCAGCAGCTTGGAGGTCAAACGCGACGAGCAGTACTTC. The V call is TRBV5-1, the J call TRBJ2-7; no clear D gene. There are 14 residues in the CDR3. Germline assignment: CDR1 SGHRS and CDR2 YFSETQ. V was clipped by 0 bases and J by 5 bases, with 12 bases between them.

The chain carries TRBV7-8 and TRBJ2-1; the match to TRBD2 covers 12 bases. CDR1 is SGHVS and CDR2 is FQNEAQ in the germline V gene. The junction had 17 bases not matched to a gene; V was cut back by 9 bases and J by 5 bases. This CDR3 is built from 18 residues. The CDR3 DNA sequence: TGTGCCAGTCAGCGACTAGCGGGAGTCACCTCTGTCCACAATGAGCAGTTCTTC. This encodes CASQRLAGVTSVHNEQFF.

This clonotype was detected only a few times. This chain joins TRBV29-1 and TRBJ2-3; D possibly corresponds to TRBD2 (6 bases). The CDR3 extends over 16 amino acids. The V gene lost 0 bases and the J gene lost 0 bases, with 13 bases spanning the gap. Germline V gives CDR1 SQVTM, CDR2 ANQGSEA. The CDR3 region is CSVEERLVTSTDTQYF. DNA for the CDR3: TGCAGCGTTGAAGAAAGACTAGTGACAAGCACAGATACGCAGTATTTT.

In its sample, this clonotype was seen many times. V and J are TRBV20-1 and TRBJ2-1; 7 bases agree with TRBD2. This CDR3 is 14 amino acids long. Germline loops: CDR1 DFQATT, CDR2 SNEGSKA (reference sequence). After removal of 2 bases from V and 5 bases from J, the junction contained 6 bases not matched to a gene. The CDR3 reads CSARRRELNNEQFF. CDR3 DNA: TGCAGTGCTAGAAGGCGGGAGTTGAACAATGAGCAGTTCTTC.

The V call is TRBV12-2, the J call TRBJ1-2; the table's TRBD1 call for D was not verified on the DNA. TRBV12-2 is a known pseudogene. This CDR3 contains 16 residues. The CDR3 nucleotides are TGTGCAAGTCGCACCCGACTTATACGGACAGGGGACGGCTACACCTTC. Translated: CASRTRLIRTGDGYTF.

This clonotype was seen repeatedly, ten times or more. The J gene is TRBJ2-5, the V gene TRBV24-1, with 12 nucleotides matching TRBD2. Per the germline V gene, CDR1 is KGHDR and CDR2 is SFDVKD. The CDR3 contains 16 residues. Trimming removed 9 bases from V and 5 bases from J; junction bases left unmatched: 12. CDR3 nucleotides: TGTGCCACCGCCTCGACTAGCGGGAGCGGGCGGGAGACCCAGTACTTC. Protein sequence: CATASTSGSGRETQYF.

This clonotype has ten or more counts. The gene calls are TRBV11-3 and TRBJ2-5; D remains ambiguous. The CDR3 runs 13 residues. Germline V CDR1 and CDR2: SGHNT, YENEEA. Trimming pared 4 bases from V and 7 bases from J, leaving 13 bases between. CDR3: CASSSAPSGTQYF. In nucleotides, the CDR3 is TGTGCCAGCAGCTCCGCCCCCTCGGGGACCCAGTACTTC. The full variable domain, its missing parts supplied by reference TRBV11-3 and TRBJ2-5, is EAGVVQSPRYKIIEKKQPVAFWCNPISGHNTLYWYLQNLGQGPELLIRYENEEAVDDSQLPKDRFSAERLKGVDSTLKIQPAELGDSAVYLCASSSAPSGTQYFGPGTRLLVL.

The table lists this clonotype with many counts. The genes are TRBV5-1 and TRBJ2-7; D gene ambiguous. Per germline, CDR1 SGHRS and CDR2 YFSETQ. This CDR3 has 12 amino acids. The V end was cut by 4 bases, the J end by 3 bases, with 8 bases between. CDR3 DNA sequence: TGCGCCAGCAGCCTGGACGGCTACGAGCAGTACTTC. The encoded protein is CASSLDGYEQYF.

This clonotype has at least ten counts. CDR3: CSAILPGTGGYEQYF. CDR3 nucleotides: TGCAGTGCTATCCTACCCGGGACAGGGGGGTACGAGCAGTACTTC. The chain links TRBV20-1 to TRBJ2-7, with 11 bases identical to TRBD1. In germline, CDR1 is DFQATT, CDR2 SNEGSKA (reference sequence). V lost 4 bases and J lost 4; bases outside the gene matches: 9. The CDR3 is 15 residues long.

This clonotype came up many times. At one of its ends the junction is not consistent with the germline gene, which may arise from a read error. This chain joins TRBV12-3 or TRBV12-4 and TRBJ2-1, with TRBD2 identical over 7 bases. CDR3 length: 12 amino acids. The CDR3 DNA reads TGCGCCAGCAGCTTGGGGGGGAATGAGCAGTTCTTC. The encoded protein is CASSLGGNEQFF.

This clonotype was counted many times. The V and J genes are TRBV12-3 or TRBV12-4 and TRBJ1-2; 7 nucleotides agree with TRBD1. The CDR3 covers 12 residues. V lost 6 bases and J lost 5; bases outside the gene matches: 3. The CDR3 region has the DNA TGTGCCAGCAGATTACAGGGGTATGGCTACACCTTC. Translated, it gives CASRLQGYGYTF.

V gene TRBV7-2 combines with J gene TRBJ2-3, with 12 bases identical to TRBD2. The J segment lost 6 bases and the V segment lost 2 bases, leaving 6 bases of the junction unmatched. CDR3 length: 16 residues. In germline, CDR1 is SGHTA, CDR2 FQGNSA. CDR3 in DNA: TGTGCCAGCAGCTTAAGACTAGCGGGGGTGCTGGATACGCAGTATTTT. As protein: CASSLRLAGVLDTQYF.

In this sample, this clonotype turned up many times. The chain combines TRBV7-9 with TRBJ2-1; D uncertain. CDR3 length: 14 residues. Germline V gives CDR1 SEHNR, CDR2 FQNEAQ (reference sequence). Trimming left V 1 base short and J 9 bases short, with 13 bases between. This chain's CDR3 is CASSLGPRGSEQFF. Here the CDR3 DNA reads TGTGCCAGCAGCTTAGGCCCAAGAGGCAGTGAGCAGTTCTTC.

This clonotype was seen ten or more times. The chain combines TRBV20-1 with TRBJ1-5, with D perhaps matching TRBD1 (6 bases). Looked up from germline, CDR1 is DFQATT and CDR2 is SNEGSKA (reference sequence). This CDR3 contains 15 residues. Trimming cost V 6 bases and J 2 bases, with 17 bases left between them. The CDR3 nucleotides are TGCAGTGCCGGAGTAGGGGGTCGACGCAATCAGCCCCAGCATTTT. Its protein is CSAGVGGRRNQPQHF.

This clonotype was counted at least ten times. The CDR3 sequence is CSVVTGKETQYF. CDR3 nucleotide sequence: TGCAGCGTCGTGACAGGAAAAGAGACCCAGTACTTC. The chain recombines TRBV29-1 with TRBJ2-5; D possibly corresponds to TRBD1 (6 bases). The CDR3 loop spans 12 amino acids. V lost 6 bases, J lost 3 bases, and 11 bases lay in between. Germline loops: CDR1 SQVTM, CDR2 ANQGSEA.

The chain's CDR3 is CASSFFVGTGVYEQYF. The CDR3 DNA reads TGTGCCAGCAGTTTTTTTGTCGGGACAGGAGTTTACGAGCAGTACTTC. This sequence joins TRBV12-3 or TRBV12-4 and TRBJ2-7; 8 bases are shared with TRBD1. The CDR3 has 16 residues. V was clipped by 3 bases and J by 4 bases; unmatched bases: 11.

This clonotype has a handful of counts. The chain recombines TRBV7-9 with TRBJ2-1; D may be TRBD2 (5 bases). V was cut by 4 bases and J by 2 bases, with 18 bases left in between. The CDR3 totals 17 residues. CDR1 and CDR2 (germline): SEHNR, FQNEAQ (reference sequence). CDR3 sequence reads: CASSSVGGPVPYNEQFF. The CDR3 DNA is TGTGCCAGCAGCTCCGTGGGCGGGCCAGTCCCCTACAATGAGCAGTTCTTC.

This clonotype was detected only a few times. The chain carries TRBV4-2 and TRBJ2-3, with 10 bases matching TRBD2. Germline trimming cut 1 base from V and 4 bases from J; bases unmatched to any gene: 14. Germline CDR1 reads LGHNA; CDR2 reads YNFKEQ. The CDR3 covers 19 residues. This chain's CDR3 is CASSQVVAAGGPGSDTQYF. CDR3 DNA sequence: TGTGCCAGCAGCCAAGTAGTCGCAGCGGGAGGGCCGGGTTCAGATACGCAGTATTTT.

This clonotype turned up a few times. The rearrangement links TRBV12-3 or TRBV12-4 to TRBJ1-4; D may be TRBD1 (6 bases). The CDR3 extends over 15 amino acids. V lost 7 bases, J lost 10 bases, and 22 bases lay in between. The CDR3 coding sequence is TGTGCCAGCACCCCTGGGGGCAGTTCGCTTGGAAAACTGTTTTTT. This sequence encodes CASTPGGSSLGKLFF.

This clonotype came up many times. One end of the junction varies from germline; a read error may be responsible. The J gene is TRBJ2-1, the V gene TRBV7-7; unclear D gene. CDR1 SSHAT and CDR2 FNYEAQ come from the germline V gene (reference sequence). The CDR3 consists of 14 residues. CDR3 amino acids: CASSLEGSNNEQFF. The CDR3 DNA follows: TGTGCTAGCAGCTTAGAAGGTAGCAACAATGAGCAGTTCTTC.

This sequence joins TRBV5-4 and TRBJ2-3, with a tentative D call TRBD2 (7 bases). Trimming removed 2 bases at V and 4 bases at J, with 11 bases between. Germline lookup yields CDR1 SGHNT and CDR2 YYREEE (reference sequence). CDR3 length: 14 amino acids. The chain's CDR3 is CASSLGGGADTQYF. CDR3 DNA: TGTGCCAGCAGCTTAGGGGGAGGGGCAGATACGCAGTATTTT.

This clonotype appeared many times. The CDR3 loop is CASSFRGGVSVETQYF. The CDR3 coding sequence is TGTGCCAGCAGCTTCAGAGGGGGGGTCTCGGTAGAGACCCAGTACTTC. The chain uses TRBV5-5 and TRBJ2-5; D perhaps matches TRBD2 (7 bases). The CDR3 loop spans 16 amino acids. Germline values: CDR1 SGHKS, CDR2 YYEKEE (reference sequence). The V gene lost 2 bases and the J gene lost 4 bases, with 18 bases spanning the gap. Filled out from reference TRBV5-5 and TRBJ2-5, the complete variable domain reads DAGVTQSPTHLIKTRGQQVTLRCSPISGHKSVSWYQQVLGQGPQFIFQYYEKEERGRGNFPDRFSARQFPNYSSELNVNALLLGDSALYLCASSFRGGVSVETQYFGPGTRLLVL.

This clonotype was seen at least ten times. CDR3 in amino acids: CSALSGKPYEQYF. Written as DNA, the CDR3 is TGCAGTGCCCTTAGCGGGAAACCTTACGAGCAGTACTTC. This rearrangement joins TRBV20-1 to TRBJ2-7; 8 nucleotides match TRBD2. Trimming cost V 6 bases and J 4 bases; bases outside gene matches: 8. Germline lookup yields CDR1 DFQATT and CDR2 SNEGSKA (reference sequence). The CDR3 has 13 amino acids.

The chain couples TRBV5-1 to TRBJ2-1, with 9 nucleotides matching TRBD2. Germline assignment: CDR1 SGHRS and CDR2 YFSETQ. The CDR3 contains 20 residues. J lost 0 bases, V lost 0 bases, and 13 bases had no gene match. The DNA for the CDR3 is TGCGCCAGCAGCTTGGGGGGACTAGCCAATAATCCTCCCTCCTACAATGAGCAGTTCTTC. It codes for CASSLGGLANNPPSYNEQFF. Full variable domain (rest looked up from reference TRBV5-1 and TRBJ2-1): KAGVTQTPRYLIKTRGQQVTLSCSPISGHRSVSWYQQTPGQGLQFLFEYFSETQRNKGNFPGRFSGRQFSNSRSEMNVSTLELGDSALYLCASSLGGLANNPPSYNEQFFGPGTRLTVL.